This T cell receptor (beta chain) was sequenced for a study of cytomegalovirus exposure and HLA in healthy donors (dated by TCRdb to 2015 to 2018). With respect to the entire study: The roughly 670 repertoires of the first cohort and the 120 or so validation repertoires were produced on the same platform, according to a later analysis. Besides the first cohort of 666 subjects, a separate validation cohort made up of 120 different subjects was used. To predict cytomegalovirus infection status, the study brought together high-throughput TCR immunosequencing, statistical association of individual TCRs with disease status, and machine learning. The study aimed to test whether signatures of past pathogen exposure could be identified by cataloging public T cell receptors.

Note on this clone: Its antigen is currently not known. The record has no base qualities; no much larger clone is one base away.

Receptor libraries were prepared by the immunoSEQ multiplex PCR assay. The authors' pipeline ran thus. A statistical classification framework was built for diagnosing cytomegalovirus status from the catalog of TCR beta chain sequences. The clones in this table, taken by TCRdb from immuneACCESS, are in-frame only. Not every clone is retained; where verified, under half of the shortfall comes from an unresolved V gene, and the cause of the rest is unknown. The D gene and trimming were derived from the DNA, and the V and J assignments and clone size from that table. Across this sample there are some 170,000 clones, with 86% seen only once. The biggest ten clones account for under 3.5% of the sample. V loses 4 bases, J loses 10 bases, and the germline ends lie 23 bases apart. There are 17 amino acids in the CDR3, from cysteine to phenylalanine inclusive. Only CDR3 DNA remains: 51 bases, in frame from the first base.

The donors belonged to the validation cohort of around 120 subjects, which was separate from the roughly 680-subject first cohort. Paper-wide results and their limitations: The validation cohort had no HLA typing available for a later analysis, so co-occurrence within that cohort was assessed over all 130 or so repertoires. The study gave a list of 150 to 200 TCR beta chains associated with cytomegalovirus. The authors suggested that the approach could potentially be extended to other disease states and immunological phenotypes. Three of the identified cytomegalovirus-associated TCR beta chains were confirmed in vitro to be specific for cytomegalovirus antigens. The classifier was reported to diagnose cytomegalovirus status with high specificity and sensitivity in both the original cohort and the validation cohort. Of the cluster scores, 85% to 95% were above 0 in a later analysis, which found that TCRs clustered in the first cohort also tended to co-occur in the roughly 130 validation repertoires. Across donors, most TCR sequences were observed very rarely, whereas some public TCRs were present in many individuals.

The V and J genes are TRBV23-1 and TRBJ1-6, with no confidently assigned D gene. TRBV23-1 is noted as an ORF with a role that remains uncertain. The sample was PBMCs. The origin of this receptor is a man younger than 35 in good health and CMV-seropositive. The CDR3 has the sequence CASSPPRGSRARSPLHF. Here is the DNA: TGCGCCAGCAGTCCACCAAGAGGGTCCCGGGCGCGGTCACCCCTCCACTTT.